Each of the 24 T cell receptor beta chains below was sequenced from the same sample in a study of cytomegalovirus exposure and HLA in healthy donors. The PCR contained 60 Vbeta and 13 Jbeta primers. Libraries were prepared by immunoSEQ multiplex PCR; TCRdb keeps only in-frame clonotypes and omits some of them. The table includes more than 75,000 clones, 79% detected once. Material: PBMCs. The receptors were sampled from a woman in her thirties or forties in good health and CMV-seronegative.

The rearrangement uses TRBV25-1 and TRBJ1-6; D perhaps matches TRBD1 (5 bases). The CDR3 runs to 15 residues. Germline CDR1 MGHDK, CDR2 SYGVNS. Deletions cut 6 bases from V and 2 bases from J, with 11 bases between. The CDR3 reads CASRDQGAYNSPLHF. The DNA for the CDR3 is TGTGCCAGCAGGGACCAAGGGGCCTATAATTCACCCCTCCACTTT.

In its sample, this clone was seen a few times. This chain joins TRBV19 and TRBJ1-1; D is unresolved. V lost 3 bases and J lost 5, with 13 bases in between. This CDR3 is 14 amino acids long. Germline CDR1 reads LNHDA; CDR2 reads SQIVND (reference sequence). In DNA form, the CDR3 reads TGTGCCAGTAGTATTGGAGGGAGGAGGACTGAAGCTTTCTTT. It specifies CASSIGGRRTEAFF.

This clone was seen a handful of times. The chain combines TRBV27 with TRBJ2-7; 8 nucleotides line up with TRBD2. V dropped 6 bases and J dropped 2; count of bases not matched to a gene: 6. The CDR3 length is 14 residues. Looked up from germline, CDR1 is MNHEY and CDR2 is SMNVEV (reference sequence). This chain's CDR3 is CASRGSAGAYEQYF. CDR3 DNA: TGTGCCAGCAGGGGTTCAGCGGGAGCCTACGAGCAGTACTTC.

The table lists this clone with many counts. The chain carries TRBV5-4 and TRBJ2-3, with 7 positions matching TRBD2. Germline CDR1 SGHNT, CDR2 YYREEE (reference sequence). V lost 3 bases to trimming and J lost 5 bases; unmatched junction nucleotides: 6. This CDR3 is built from 14 residues. In nucleotides, the CDR3 is TGTGCCAGCAGCTCCCCTCGGGGGGTAGATACGCAGTATTTT. As protein: CASSSPRGVDTQYF.

The V and J genes are TRBV4-3 and TRBJ2-2, with 7 positions matching TRBD2. From germline, CDR1 is LGHNA and CDR2 YSLEER. After removal of 0 bases from V and 1 base from J, the junction contained 2 bases not matched to a gene. The CDR3 sequence is 16 residues long. CDR3 sequence reads: CASSQDTGGNTGELFF. As DNA, the CDR3 is TGCGCCAGCAGCCAAGATACGGGGGGGAACACCGGGGAGCTGTTTTTT.

V is TRBV7-8 and J is TRBJ1-5; weak D call: TRBD1 (5 bases). This CDR3 has 15 amino acids. Trimming took off 5 bases at V and 3 bases at J, with 14 bases between the two ends. The germline V gene has CDR1 SGHVS and CDR2 FQNEAQ. The CDR3 reads CASSPGLHYNQPQHF. The CDR3 bases are TGTGCCAGCAGCCCGGGACTACACTACAATCAGCCCCAGCATTTT.

CDR3 nucleotide sequence: TGCGCCAGCAGCTTGACCCCACAGGGGATTAATGAAAAACTGTTTTTT. Translating gives CASSLTPQGINEKLFF. This rearrangement joins TRBV5-1 to TRBJ1-4, with 7 bases identical to TRBD1. From germline, CDR1 is SGHRS and CDR2 YFSETQ. This CDR3 is 16 amino acids long. The V and J ends lost 1 base and 4 bases, in that order; junction bases with no gene match: 7.

The chain joins TRBV25-1 to TRBJ1-2; D might be TRBD1 (6 bases). The CDR3 contains 15 residues. Germline CDR1 reads MGHDK; CDR2 reads SYGVNS. Trimming shortened V by 2 bases and J by 4 bases, and 14 bases separated the two germline ends. The CDR3 loop reads CASSEPTGYGYGYTF. The CDR3, as DNA: TGTGCCAGCAGTGAACCTACAGGGTACGGCTATGGCTACACCTTC.

The sample holds a few counts of this clone. CDR3: CASTRTGRGADTQYF. As DNA, the CDR3 is TGTGCCAGCACCCGGACTGGGCGGGGCGCAGATACGCAGTATTTT. The chain recombines TRBV25-1 with TRBJ2-3; the D gene is possibly TRBD2 (6 bases). CDR3 length: 15 amino acids. Per the germline V gene, CDR1 is MGHDK and CDR2 is SYGVNS. Deletions cut 7 bases from V and 4 bases from J, with 18 bases between.

This chain uses TRBV5-1 with TRBJ1-4, with D possibly TRBD1 on 5 matching bases. Germline assignment: CDR1 SGHRS and CDR2 YFSETQ. The CDR3 contains 14 residues. V was shortened by 4 bases and J by 8 bases, with 15 bases between the two germline ends. The CDR3 here is CASSATRAREKLFF. CDR3 in DNA: TGCGCCAGCAGCGCGACCAGGGCGAGGGAAAAACTGTTTTTT.

This clone was seen a few times. The rearrangement links TRBV6-5 to TRBJ1-1; D is perhaps TRBD1 (6 bases). Germline lookup yields CDR1 MNHEY and CDR2 SVGAGI. This CDR3 comprises 14 residues. Trimming removed 4 bases from V and 0 bases from J, with 9 bases in between. The CDR3 DNA follows: TGTGCCAGCAGTTCCAGGGGTATGAACACTGAAGCTTTCTTT. Amino acids: CASSSRGMNTEAFF.

The V call is TRBV14, the J call TRBJ1-1; no firm D call. Germline CDR1 reads SGHDN; CDR2 reads FVKESK. The V end lost 0 bases, the J end lost 0 bases, and 11 bases lay between the germline ends. The CDR3 spans 16 residues. The CDR3 sequence: CASSQDFNRVNTEAFF. The CDR3 coding sequence is TGTGCCAGCAGCCAAGATTTTAACAGAGTGAACACTGAAGCTTTCTTT. Combining the CDR3 with reference TRBV14 and TRBJ1-1 gives the whole variable domain EAGVTQFPSHSVIEKGQTVTLRCDPISGHDNLYWYRRVMGKEIKFLLHFVKESKQDESGMPNNRFLAERTGGTYSTLKVQPAELEDSGVYFCASSQDFNRVNTEAFFGQGTRLTVV.

The chain uses TRBV5-4 and TRBJ2-3; 7 nucleotides match TRBD1. Trimming took 5 bases from V and 6 from J; bases not matched to a gene: 6. CDR1 is SGHNT and CDR2 is YYREEE in the germline V gene (reference sequence). The CDR3 loop spans 13 amino acids. The CDR3 sequence: CASSNNRGDTQYF. The CDR3 bases are TGTGCCAGCAGTAACAACAGGGGTGATACGCAGTATTTT.

The chain is built from TRBV10-3 and TRBJ1-4; perhaps TRBD1 as D (6 bases). CDR3 length equals 16 residues. Between the trimmed V and J ends, which lost 8 bases and 0 bases, there was a span of 16 bases. CDR1 ENHRY and CDR2 SYGVKD come from the germline V gene. The CDR3 loop is CAIGEGGHATNEKLFF. CDR3 nucleotides: TGTGCCATCGGGGAAGGGGGACATGCAACTAATGAAAAACTGTTTTTT.

The J gene is TRBJ1-1, the V gene TRBV14, with a possible D match to TRBD1 (5 bases). Germline V gives CDR1 SGHDN, CDR2 FVKESK. Between the trimmed V and J ends, which lost 1 base and 6 bases, there was a span of 15 bases. The CDR3 has 15 amino acids. The CDR3 nucleotides are TGTGCCAGCAGCCAAGTTGGGGGGGTAAGGTCTGAAGCTTTCTTT. This sequence encodes CASSQVGGVRSEAFF. The full variable domain, in which reference TRBV14 and TRBJ1-1 provide the parts outside the CDR3, is EAGVTQFPSHSVIEKGQTVTLRCDPISGHDNLYWYRRVMGKEIKFLLHFVKESKQDESGMPNNRFLAERTGGTYSTLKVQPAELEDSGVYFCASSQVGGVRSEAFFGQGTRLTVV.

The chain links TRBV7-8 to TRBJ1-5, with unresolved D. The CDR3 runs 17 residues. V was pared by 0 bases and J by 1 base, with 13 bases between. Germline V CDR1 and CDR2: SGHVS, FQNEAQ. This chain's CDR3 is CASSLAKGTLSNQPQHF. The DNA of the CDR3 is TGTGCCAGCAGCTTAGCAAAAGGAACACTAAGCAATCAGCCCCAGCATTTT.

The V call is TRBV30, the J call TRBJ2-1; D is perhaps TRBD2 (6 bases). This CDR3 region has 13 residues. CDR1 and CDR2 (germline): GTSNPN, SVGIG (reference sequence). V was clipped by 8 bases and J by 6 bases, with 17 bases between them. CDR3 protein: CASLAGSGNEQFF. The CDR3 DNA is TGTGCCAGCCTGGCGGGGTCGGGCAATGAGCAGTTCTTC.

This clone was counted between two and nine times. The chain joins TRBV15 to TRBJ2-3, with 11 bases aligning to TRBD2. The CDR3 runs 15 residues. V lost 0 bases to trimming and J lost 4 bases; unmatched junction nucleotides: 0. Per germline, CDR1 LNHNV and CDR2 YYDKDF (reference sequence). The CDR3 is CATSRDSGGADTQYF. The CDR3 DNA sequence: TGTGCCACCAGCAGAGATAGCGGGGGGGCAGATACGCAGTATTTT.

This sequence joins TRBV28 and TRBJ2-7, with TRBD1 matching 10 bases. Losses at the gene ends were 6 bases for V and 0 bases for J; bases not matched to a gene: 2. The CDR3 is made up of 14 amino acids. CDR1 is MDHEN and CDR2 is SYDVKM in the germline V gene. The CDR3 sequence is CASSWTGGSYEQYF. In nucleotides, the CDR3 is TGTGCCAGCAGCTGGACAGGGGGCTCCTACGAGCAGTACTTC.

A word on this clone: Germline and junction disagree at one end, which may indicate a read error. The chain links TRBV30 to TRBJ1-6; maybe TRBD1 (5 bases). The CDR3 sequence is 15 residues long. Germline-derived CDR1 and CDR2 are GTSNPN and SVGIG (reference sequence). CDR3 bases: TGTGCCTGGGCCGGGGGGGAGCAAGGGAGTTCACCCCTCAACTTT. Translated, it gives CAWAGGEQGSSPLNF. The variable domain in full, with the rest retrieved from reference TRBV30 and TRBJ1-6, is SQTIHQWPATLVQPVGSPLSLECTVEGTSNPNLYWYRQAAGRGLQLLFYSVGIGQISSEVPQNLSASRPQDRQFILSSKKLLLSDSGFYLCAWAGGEQGSSPLNFGNGTRLTVT.

This CDR3 is CASSEAGGVDTQYF. The CDR3 nucleotides read TGCGCCAGCAGTGAAGCGGGGGGGGTAGATACGCAGTATTTT. The chain uses TRBV10-2 and TRBJ2-3, with 10 bases that match TRBD2. The CDR3 covers 14 residues. V gave up 3 bases and J gave up 5 bases; unmatched junction bases: 2. Germline lookup yields CDR1 WSHSY and CDR2 SAAADI.

V and J are TRBV5-1 and TRBJ2-3; 7 nucleotides align to TRBD1. Per the germline V gene, CDR1 is SGHRS and CDR2 is YFSETQ. V lost 0 bases and J lost 3; bases outside the gene matches: 10. The CDR3 extends over 17 amino acids. The CDR3 nucleotides read TGCGCCAGCAGCTTGGGAGGGGGCAGGGCTGAGACAGATACGCAGTATTTT. Translating gives CASSLGGGRAETDTQYF. Supplemented by reference TRBV5-1 and TRBJ2-3, the full variable domain reads KAGVTQTPRYLIKTRGQQVTLSCSPISGHRSVSWYQQTPGQGLQFLFEYFSETQRNKGNFPGRFSGRQFSNSRSEMNVSTLELGDSALYLCASSLGGGRAETDTQYFGPGTRLTVL.

The chain uses TRBV5-1 and TRBJ1-2, with no clear D. V lost 3 bases, J lost 5 bases, and 11 bases lay in between. The CDR3 runs 13 residues. Germline V gives CDR1 SGHRS, CDR2 YFSETQ. The CDR3 is CASSSLEVYGYTF. DNA of the CDR3: TGCGCCAGCAGCTCACTCGAGGTTTATGGCTACACCTTC.

This clone came up once. The chain is built from TRBV6-5 and TRBJ2-1; 11 bases line up with TRBD2. The CDR3 length is 14 residues. V was pared by 10 bases and J by 6 bases, with 8 bases of the junction left unmatched. Germline V gene lookup returns CDR1 MNHEY and CDR2 SVGAGI. CDR3 nucleotides: TGTGCCACTTGTAGCGGGGGGGCTCGCAATGAGCAGTTCTTC. This sequence encodes CATCSGGARNEQFF.